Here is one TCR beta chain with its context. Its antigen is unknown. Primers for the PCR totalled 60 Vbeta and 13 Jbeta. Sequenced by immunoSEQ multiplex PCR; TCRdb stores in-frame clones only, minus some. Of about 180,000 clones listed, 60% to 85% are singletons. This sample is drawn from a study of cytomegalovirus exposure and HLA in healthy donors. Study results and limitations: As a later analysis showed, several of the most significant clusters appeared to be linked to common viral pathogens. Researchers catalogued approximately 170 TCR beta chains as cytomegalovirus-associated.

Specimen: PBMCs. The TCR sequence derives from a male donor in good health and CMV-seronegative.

This CDR3 reads CASSFFTGELFF. CDR3 sequence (DNA): TGTGCCAGCAGTTTCTTCACCGGGGAGCTGTTTTTT. This rearrangement joins TRBV27 to TRBJ2-2, with unresolved D. Germline V gene lookup returns CDR1 MNHEY and CDR2 SMNVEV (reference sequence). This CDR3 is built from 12 residues. Trimming took off 3 bases at V and 4 bases at J, with 3 bases between the two ends.